Reported below is one T cell receptor (beta chain). No antigen is known for it. No quality values exist for individual bases; no much larger clone is one base distant. The data were obtained in a study of blood T cell repertoires in COVID-19 (dated by TCRdb to 2018 to 2021). A note on the overall study: Samples from collaborators originated in the United States, Italy and Spain and spanned both the acute and convalescent phases of COVID-19. The prospective study material was composed of cDNA or gDNA derived from T cells, B-cell-depleted T cells, or PBMCs. Subjects who had been exposed to COVID-19, were actively infected with it, or had recovered from it provided the deeply sampled blood TCRbeta repertoires that made up the dataset. A freely available public database, intended as a resource for researchers studying the immune response to SARS-CoV-2, is where the repertoires were released. The samples were drawn from two sources: the first 160 participants of the ongoing ImmuneRACE study, and about 1,300 subjects contributed by 6 global collaborators. Sample metadata almost always included a de-identified subject ID, COVID-19 status, age in years and sex. HLA class I and class II types, where available, came from metadata supplied by the sample provider rather than from assay-based typing.

V is pared back by 0 bases and J by 4 bases, with 11 bases lying between the germline termini. Spanning cysteine to phenylalanine, the CDR3 consists of 14 amino acids. The DNA shown is the 42-base CDR3, in frame from base 1. The CDR1 and CDR2 encoded by the germline V gene (reference sequence) are SGHKS and YYEKEE. Broader findings and caveats from the paper: Clinical and demographic metadata were provided uncurated, with the amount varying by source and participant.

Collaborating institutions collected whole blood in K2EDTA tubes following their own protocols. For TCRbeta analysis, collaborator samples were shipped as frozen whole blood, as isolated PBMCs, or as DNA extracted from either sample type. TCRbeta CDR3 regions were amplified from genomic DNA by means of the immunoSEQ Assay, a bias-controlled multiplex PCR. As for the authors' bioinformatics: The number of nucleated cells in each sample was estimated from the amplification of reference gene primers within the assay. Sequence reads were collapsed and filtered to measure the absolute abundance of every unique TCRbeta CDR3 rearrangement. Productive Simpson clonality was computed per sample as the square root of Simpson's diversity index over productive rearrangements. TCRdb's version of the immuneACCESS table is confined to in-frame rearrangements and falls short of the full clone set. An unresolved V gene accounts for under half of the shortfall where checked; the remainder is of unknown origin. V and J calls and clone size are given by that table; D and trimming were obtained from the DNA. The table for this sample lists approximately 120,000 clones; approximately 84% of them were counted only once. The top ten clones comprise roughly 12% of the sample.

The chain is assembled from TRBV5-5 and TRBJ2-7, and perhaps TRBD2 as D gene, on 6 matching bases. Specimen: peripheral blood. This TCR came from a human donor in a cohort sampled during active COVID-19. The DNA reads as follows: TGTGCCAGCAGCTTGGGAGGAGGGATTTACGAGCAGTACTTC. It encodes CASSLGGGIYEQYF.